The sequence of this T cell receptor (beta chain) was determined in a study of T cell responses to AZD1222 COVID-19 vaccine. Study observations and caveats: A mostly white British donor set with more females was recruited, and clonal diversity was possibly underestimated. Increases in Spike-specific TCR breadth and depth were seen after two AZD1222 doses.

As concerns this clone: Its specificity is not known.

Second doses that came at about 4 or about 12 weeks were put together. The germline V gene has CDR1 SGHTA and CDR2 FQGTGA. This CDR3 has 13 amino acids. The germline V and J ends were trimmed by 4 bases and 4 bases, with 11 bases remaining between them. Using immunoSEQ multiplex PCR, the repertoire was profiled, and TCRdb retains in-frame clones only, with some absent. The table has 90,000 or so clones, around nine tenths seen once. The material sequenced was peripheral blood, taken 28 days after the second AZD1222 dose. This chain connects TRBV7-3 to TRBJ2-7, with a tentative D call TRBD2 (5 bases). The clonotype comes from an adult who received the AZD1222 COVID-19 vaccine. The CDR3 loop is CASSSIEGYEQYF. The CDR3 region has the DNA TGTGCCAGCAGCTCCATAGAGGGTTACGAGCAGTACTTC.